The 32 T cell receptor beta chains listed next were all sequenced from one sample in a study of CXCR3-negative and CXCR3-positive naive CD8 T cells. Study-wide results and caveats: CXCR3-expressing naive cells carried TRB CDR3s more hydrophobic than those of CXCR3-negative naive cells.

Their recognized antigens are unknown. UMI-tagged TRB cDNA libraries were built via 5' RACE. TCRdb reprocessed the 5' RACE reads, with one entry per CDR3 protein and no DNA. The repertoire shows around 120,000 distinct CDR3 sequences; the top ten hold under 0.75%. The sequenced material came from naive CXCR3+ CD8+ T cells from blood. Indicated subset: CD45RO-CCR7+CD27+CD95- naive CD8+ T cells expressing CXCR3 (TNR3+). The receptors shown here come from a human donor in good health. Some clones in this sample may be carry-over from other donors' samples.

V usage is TRBV5-4 and J usage is TRBJ2-7; TCRdb's assignment of TRBD2 cannot be checked, as there is no DNA. This CDR3 has 14 amino acids. The germline V gene has CDR1 SGHNT and CDR2 YYREEE (reference sequence). CDR3 protein: CASSSGRANYEQYF.

The rearrangement uses TRBV6-2 or TRBV6-3 and TRBJ2-1; as DNA is missing, the TRBD2 call by TCRdb cannot be tested. The CDR3 runs to 11 residues. The germline V gene has CDR1 MNHEY and CDR2 SVGEGT. The CDR3 sequence: CASILGREQFF.

This chain links TRBV28 with TRBJ2-1; TCRdb's D call of TRBD2 is untestable without DNA. The CDR3 is made up of 15 amino acids. Germline V gene data show CDR1 as MDHEN and CDR2 as SYDVKM. CDR3: CASSSTSGSYNEQFF.

The genes are TRBV20-1 and TRBJ2-7; absent DNA, TCRdb's TRBD1 call cannot be checked. The germline V gene encodes CDR1 DFQATT and CDR2 SNEGSKA (reference sequence). The CDR3 covers 14 residues. The CDR3: CSADRGLNSYEQYF.

The genes are TRBV12-3 or TRBV12-4 and TRBJ2-1; the D call of TRBD2 rests on TCRdb alone, since no DNA is present to check it. The CDR3 is made up of 15 amino acids. CDR3 in amino acids: CASSPGLGVTDEQFF.

J is TRBJ2-2 and V is TRBV6-4; TCRdb calls TRBD1, which cannot be checked without DNA. The CDR3 extends over 15 amino acids. Germline CDR1 and CDR2: MRHNA and SNTAGT. Here the CDR3 reads CASSDAPGNTGELFF.

The J gene is TRBJ2-7, the V gene TRBV13; TCRdb calls TRBD1, which cannot be checked without DNA. Germline V gene lookup returns CDR1 PRHDT and CDR2 FYEKMQ (reference sequence). The CDR3 consists of 11 residues. The CDR3 protein is CASSSRYEQYF.

The chain recombines TRBV29-1 with TRBJ1-1. Looked up from germline, CDR1 is SQVTM and CDR2 is ANQGSEA. This CDR3 region has 12 residues. This chain's CDR3 is CSVEDGHTEAFF.

Here the CDR3 reads CASSPGWDEQYF. The gene calls are TRBV12-3 or TRBV12-4 and TRBJ2-7; absent DNA, TCRdb's TRBD1 call cannot be checked. The CDR3 has 12 amino acids.

This chain connects TRBV6-5 to TRBJ1-1. The CDR3 contains 14 residues. Germline values: CDR1 MNHEY, CDR2 SVGAGI. The CDR3 region is CASSYSARNTEAFF.

This sequence joins TRBV11-3 and TRBJ2-1; TCRdb's D gene call, TRBD1, goes unchecked for lack of DNA. The CDR3 sequence is 14 residues long. Per the germline V gene, CDR1 is SGHNT and CDR2 is YENEEA. Here the CDR3 reads CASSLAGAHNEQFF.

V and J are TRBV29-1 and TRBJ1-2; TCRdb's D call, TRBD1, is unchecked because there is no DNA. The CDR3 runs to 12 residues. CDR1 is SQVTM, CDR2 ANQGSEA, per germline. The CDR3 loop is CSVVTGAYGYTF. Full variable domain (outside the CDR3, taken from reference TRBV29-1 and TRBJ1-2): SAVISQKPSRDICQRGTSLTIQCQVDSQVTMMFWYRQQPGQSLTLIATANQGSEATYESGFVIDKFPISRPNLTFSTLTVSNMSPEDSSIYLCSVVTGAYGYTFGSGTRLTVV.

The chain joins TRBV5-1 to TRBJ2-7. Germline loops: CDR1 SGHRS, CDR2 YFSETQ. The CDR3 extends over 13 amino acids. CDR3 loop: CASSLEGNYEQYF. Variable domain in full (rest from reference TRBV5-1 and TRBJ2-7): KAGVTQTPRYLIKTRGQQVTLSCSPISGHRSVSWYQQTPGQGLQFLFEYFSETQRNKGNFPGRFSGRQFSNSRSEMNVSTLELGDSALYLCASSLEGNYEQYFGPGTRLTVT.

The V and J genes are TRBV7-9 and TRBJ1-2. The CDR3 is 19 amino acids. Germline CDR1 reads SEHNR; CDR2 reads FQNEAQ (reference sequence). CDR3 sequence reads: CASRTGREPTKGIEYGYTF.

This rearrangement joins TRBV21-1 to TRBJ1-1; TCRdb selects TRBD1, and the lack of DNA leaves this call unchecked. TRBV21-1 is a documented pseudogene. The CDR3 runs to 17 residues. The CDR3 protein is CASSKALRTGSHTEAFF.

The CDR3 sequence: CSVEGQGSNEQFF. The V call is TRBV29-1, the J call TRBJ2-1; TCRdb lists TRBD1, though no DNA is available to test this call. Germline loops: CDR1 SQVTM, CDR2 ANQGSEA. The CDR3 runs to 13 residues.

The rearrangement uses TRBV7-9 and TRBJ2-1; TCRdb's D gene call, TRBD2, goes unchecked for lack of DNA. The germline V gene has CDR1 SEHNR and CDR2 FQNEAQ (reference sequence). The CDR3 is made up of 15 amino acids. The CDR3 spells CASSLSSGVENEQFF.

The chain carries TRBV12-3 or TRBV12-4 and TRBJ1-2. The length of the CDR3 is 12 residues. This chain's CDR3 is CASSLGSEGYTF.

The J gene is TRBJ1-2, the V gene TRBV12-3 or TRBV12-4; TCRdb's assignment of TRBD1 cannot be checked, as there is no DNA. The CDR3 contains 11 residues. The CDR3 reads CASQDAGGYTF.

The chain carries TRBV7-9 and TRBJ1-4; lacking DNA, the TRBD1 call made by TCRdb goes unchecked. Germline V gene lookup returns CDR1 SEHNR and CDR2 FQNEAQ (reference sequence). This CDR3 spans 15 amino acids. CDR3 sequence reads: CASSLSGFGEEKLFF.

The chain is built from TRBV29-1 and TRBJ2-1; there is no DNA to check the TCRdb D call of TRBD1. CDR1 is SQVTM and CDR2 is ANQGSEA in the germline V gene. The CDR3 sequence is 13 residues long. CDR3 loop: CSVPGQGDNEQFF.

The chain joins TRBV5-1 to TRBJ2-7; the TRBD1 assignment by TCRdb is unverifiable without DNA. This CDR3 region has 17 residues. Looked up from germline, CDR1 is SGHRS and CDR2 is YFSETQ. The CDR3 loop reads CASSLSPRDRGLYEQYF.

The V and J genes are TRBV6-6 and TRBJ2-3; lacking DNA, the TRBD2 call made by TCRdb goes unchecked. Germline V lookup: CDR1 MNHNY, CDR2 SVGAGI (reference sequence). This CDR3 region has 13 residues. CDR3 sequence: CAITTASRHTQYF.

The rearrangement uses TRBV6-5 and TRBJ2-1; absent DNA, TCRdb's TRBD2 call cannot be checked. Germline V lookup: CDR1 MNHEY, CDR2 SVGAGI. The CDR3 extends over 16 amino acids. This CDR3 is CASRRSIAGGPNEQFF.

CDR3 amino acids: CASSQETGGGGETQYF. The rearrangement joins TRBV4-3 to TRBJ2-5; as DNA is missing, the TRBD1 call by TCRdb cannot be tested. CDR1 is LGHNA and CDR2 is YSLEER in the germline V gene. The CDR3 totals 16 residues.

The V gene is TRBV29-1, the J gene TRBJ2-2; TCRdb proposes TRBD2, but this gene call is untestable without DNA. This CDR3 region has 12 residues. Germline V gene sequence: CDR1 SQVTM, CDR2 ANQGSEA. CDR3: CSVILAAGELFF.

The chain is built from TRBV28 and TRBJ1-1. CDR3 length equals 17 residues. Germline assignment: CDR1 MDHEN and CDR2 SYDVKM. The CDR3 region is CASSSRSGARENTEAFF. Variable domain in full (rest from reference TRBV28 and TRBJ1-1): DVKVTQSSRYLVKRTGEKVFLECVQDMDHENMFWYRQDPGLGLRLIYFSYDVKMKEKGDIPEGYSVSREKKERFSLILESASTNQTSMYLCASSSRSGARENTEAFFGQGTRLTVV.

J is TRBJ1-1 and V is TRBV29-1. Germline CDR1 SQVTM, CDR2 ANQGSEA. The CDR3 sequence is 11 residues long. CDR3: CSVEVGTEAFF.

The chain employs TRBV12-3 or TRBV12-4 and TRBJ2-1; the D call of TRBD2 rests on TCRdb alone, since no DNA is present to check it. This CDR3 has 15 amino acids. This CDR3 is CASSSSLRGYNEQFF.

The chain couples TRBV6-5 to TRBJ2-3. Germline-derived CDR1 and CDR2 are MNHEY and SVGAGI. This CDR3 is built from 12 residues. The CDR3 reads CASSYAGDTQYF.

CDR3 sequence reads: CSVEGGGANVLTF. The chain has TRBV29-1 and TRBJ2-6; TCRdb's assignment of TRBD2 cannot be checked, as there is no DNA. CDR3 length: 13 amino acids. In germline, CDR1 is SQVTM, CDR2 ANQGSEA.

This chain links TRBV7-3 with TRBJ2-5; TCRdb designates TRBD2, a call that cannot be tested without DNA. The CDR3 sequence is 15 residues long. Germline V lookup: CDR1 SGHTA, CDR2 FQGTGA. CDR3 amino acids: CASSPGLAGGETQYF.